This TCR beta chain was identified during a study of blood T cell repertoires in COVID-19. Study information: The origin of the acute and convalescent COVID-19 samples was the United States, Italy and Spain. From T cells, B-cell-depleted T cells, or PBMCs came the material, which was cDNA or gDNA.

The length of the CDR3 is 15 residues. In germline, CDR1 is MGHRA, CDR2 YSYEKL. Trimming took 1 base from V and 2 from J, leaving 11 bases between them. In the original processing: Reference gene primer amplification yielded estimated nucleated cell counts. Clones were sequenced by immunoSEQ multiplex PCR, and TCRdb holds only the in-frame ones, with some missing. V and J calls and clone size come straight from that table; D and trimming were deduced from the DNA. Among fewer than 200,000 clones listed, nearly 90% were seen once. The sequence derives from a man in his sixties with active or convalescent COVID-19. The chain links TRBV4-1 to TRBJ1-2; unclear D gene. Sequencing used peripheral blood. The DNA for the CDR3 is TGCGCCAGCAGCCAAGGGCCCATGAAGAACTATGGCTACACCTTC. Protein product: CASSQGPMKNYGYTF.